This paragraph covers one T cell receptor beta chain sequence. It lacks a known antigen. Base qualities are not recorded, but no much larger clone differs from it by a single base. The data were obtained in a study of cytomegalovirus exposure and HLA in healthy donors (dated by TCRdb to about 2017). Looking at the study overall: According to an earlier analysis of 587 of the donors, about 179 million T cells yielded 117 million unique TCR beta sequences and less than 300 Gb of sequence data. An early release covering roughly 600 HLA-typed donors comprised roughly 300 gigabases of sequencing data and around 85 million unique TCR sequences. Of the roughly 400 genotyped donors, approximately 80% were placed in the genetic ancestry cluster associated with self-reported Caucasian donors. The aim of the study was to test whether cataloging public T cell receptors could identify signatures of past pathogen exposure. The T cell repertoires of several hundred subjects were profiled by immunosequencing and related to cytomegalovirus serostatus. Along with the approximately 700-subject first cohort, a separate validation cohort of more than 90 different subjects was used. To predict cytomegalovirus infection status, the study brought together high-throughput TCR immunosequencing, statistical association of individual TCRs with disease status, and machine learning. A later analysis re-examined previously published TCR beta repertoires from roughly 650 donors and added high-resolution HLA genotyping to investigate patterns of TCR occurrence. The later analysis used no new phenotypic data to find candidate immune exposures, relying instead on TCR beta sequences and their occurrence across donors. An earlier analysis of 587 of the donors used high-throughput TCR beta sequencing to judge whether each TCR beta V gene segment behaved as functional or pseudogenic. Alongside the repertoire data, information on donor age, sex, ethnicity and CMV serostatus was compiled. A later genetic analysis took genome-wide SNP genotypes for about three fifths of the 666 donors and used that subset as a discovery cohort. Every repertoire in the discovery cohort had been generated on one and the same sequencing platform. Both class I and class II loci were covered by HLA typing, at four-digit resolution. The number of typed donors differed by locus: roughly 620-630 for A, B, C, DRB1 and DQB1; roughly 510 for DQA1; about 600 for DPA1; and about 450 for DPB1. Roughly five DR-DQ haplotypes were handled as single units for association and clustering because linkage in the cohort was strong. Among 398 genotyped donors of the cohort, an average of around 240,000 unique TCR beta nucleotide sequences were sequenced per donor, roughly a sixth of them non-productive.

Study-wide conclusions, independent of this receptor: An earlier analysis of approximately 500 of the donors showed that most TCR beta V segments appeared in productive rearrangements either about 87% or about 30% of the time, which broadly matched IMGT annotations. A later genetic analysis reported fewer N-insertions in productive TCRs among donors in an Asian-associated ancestry cluster than the roughly 620-donor mean. Most TCR sequences were observed very rarely across donors, whereas some public TCRs were present in many individuals. Correlated functional status among segregating V segments might be attributable to linkage disequilibrium, but an unknown experimental factor could not be ruled out. An association between a missense DCLRE1C variant and V-gene and J-gene trimming of TCR beta chains was found in a later genetic analysis and replicated in an independent cohort. A further reported finding was that TCR beta sequences accurately predicted the HLA-A and HLA-B alleles for most subjects in the first cohort. Immune exposure information for the cohort was limited to CMV serostatus. Some IMGT-functional V segments, including TRBV6-2 and TRBV6-3, could not be distinguished by the 87-base-pair reads and were therefore excluded. When HLA alleles, especially DR and DQ, strongly co-occurred, attributing TCR associations to individual alleles was difficult. In a later analysis, TCR association rates were found to vary across HLA loci, with the most associated TCRs seen for DRB1 alleles and the fewest for HLA-C alleles. The study gave a list of some 150 TCR beta chains associated with cytomegalovirus. Roughly uniform sequencing depth across donors was assumed in presence/absence analyses, although this assumption may not hold. The classifier was reported to diagnose cytomegalovirus status with high specificity and sensitivity in both the original cohort and the validation cohort. In a later analysis, HLA-associated TCR beta chains were found to be more clonally expanded and to have lower generation probabilities than equally common non-associated chains. Because HLA typing was missing for some donors at each locus, association tests included only the typed subset. It was suggested by the authors that the approach could potentially be generalized to other disease states and immunological phenotypes. A later analysis found that most CMV-associated TCR beta chains appeared HLA-restricted, with HLA associations seemingly driven largely by CMV exposure. A later analysis reported that several top co-occurrence clusters appeared linked to parvovirus B19, influenza, CMV and Epstein-Barr virus. The sequencing pipeline was judged likely to have produced a cluster of highly shared sequence variants as a technical artifact. Only TCR beta chains were sequenced in this cohort, and the absence of alpha or paired-chain data limited detectable features. Three of the identified cytomegalovirus-associated TCR beta chains were confirmed in vitro to be specific for cytomegalovirus antigens. Some 15 rarely observed V segments, including chromosome 9 orphons, were excluded from the earlier analysis of approximately 600 of the donors because counts were too low. At a false discovery rate of 0.05, a later analysis linked about 16,000 TCR beta sequences to specific HLA alleles.

The cohort was made up of 666 healthy bone marrow donors. All cohort members were sampled while nominally healthy, although unrecorded immune exposures were likely present. The donor was CMV seronegative and was included in the group of under 450 seronegative cohort members. A peripheral blood sample was collected from each donor, and TCR beta sequencing was performed on peripheral blood mononuclear cells. The Qiagen DNeasy Blood Extraction Kit was used to extract genomic DNA from the blood cell samples. The CDR3 contains 14 residues, cysteine and phenylalanine counted. The CDR3 DNA has 42 bases and is translated from base 1. V and J are truncated by 9 bases and 8 bases respectively, leaving an intervening sequence of 20 bases. Reading the germline V gene (reference sequence) gives CDR1 LNHDA and CDR2 SQIVND. Libraries were made using the immunoSEQ multiplex PCR assay. The multiplex PCR relied on a mix of 60 forward primers for TCR Vbeta segments and 13 reverse primers for TCR Jbeta segments. A multiplex PCR assay on genomic DNA amplified the CDR3 region of rearranged TCR beta genes. The Illumina HiSeq System was used to sequence the amplified TCR beta libraries as 87-base-pair reads. Processing in the source paper ran as follows. A later analysis tallied roughly 76 million unique TCR beta chains across the 700 or so repertoires, and about 10 million of those chains were shared by two or more donors. Raw reads were error-corrected and collapsed into unique sequences by a nearest-neighbor algorithm in which closely related sequences were merged to remove PCR and sequencing errors. CDR3 sequences were aligned to IMGT reference sequences to assign V, D and J gene segments. For a sequence to be retained, at least a six-nucleotide match to both a V gene segment and a J gene segment was required. Rearrangements were classified as productive when the CDR3 lacked stop codons and remained in frame with V and J, and all other rearrangements were classified as non-productive. CDR3 was defined according to IMGT convention as the region running from the second conserved V-encoded cysteine to the conserved J-encoded phenylalanine. The earlier analysis of 500 to 750 of the donors excluded any sequence lacking an unambiguous match to a single V gene segment. In an earlier analysis of approximately 500 of the donors, a V segment was called functional when productive rearrangements were above 56.7%, and segregating when the standard deviation between donors exceeded 5%. A statistical classification framework was built to diagnose cytomegalovirus status from the catalog of TCR beta chain sequences. In a later analysis, TCR nucleotide sequences were compared against IMGT/GENE-DB human TR gene sequences so that V and J genes could be assigned. A later analysis assigned CDR3 sequences and most-parsimonious VDJ recombination scenarios with the TCRdist pipeline. In a later analysis, every TCR beta chain was defined by the combination of its CDR3 amino acid sequence and its V-gene family, and reads without a unique V-gene family were dropped. As a way to deal with suspected cross-contamination and a sequencing artifact, a later analysis dropped nearly 600 nucleotide sequences that were highly shared and had low generation probability. For each public chain, a later analysis derived a clonal expansion index from normalized ranks of inferred template counts within each repertoire. In a later analysis, generation probabilities were computed with a VDJ recombination model fitted to out-of-frame rearrangements, and the resulting probabilities were checked against IGoR. In a later analysis, TCR-TCR, TCR-HLA and TCR-CMV co-occurrence was scored with hypergeometric tests, and a repertoire-size bias correction was applied to TCR pairs. False discovery rates were estimated in a later analysis by permuting HLA or CMV assignments 20 times. A later analysis grouped co-occurring TCRs with DBSCAN, adding TCRdist sequence similarity when clustering within HLA-allele-positive subsets. Repertoires with fewer than 30,000 or more than 120,000 public chains, plus five repertoires with anomalous nucleotide sharing, were excluded from co-occurrence clustering. The clones in this table, taken by TCRdb from immuneACCESS, are in-frame only. Not every clone is retained; where verified, under half of the shortfall comes from an unresolved V gene, and the cause of the rest is unknown. Clonal size and the V and J genes are those of that table, whereas D and trimming came from the DNA. The sample has about 98,000 clones on record, about 70% of them singletons. 0.95% to 1.5% of the sample rests with the top ten.

The receptor's source is a female donor in good health and CMV-seronegative. Material for sequencing was PBMCs. The chain links TRBV19 with TRBJ2-1, with no D gene named confidently. The bases read TGTGCCAGCCCGAAAAGAGTCAAGTTTGATGAGCAGTTCTTC. Its product reads: CASPKRVKFDEQFF.